The rows below give T cell receptor beta chains drawn from one sample of a study of response to subunit inactivated influenza vaccine. TCRdb redid the calling of the RT-PCR reads with MiXCR, one entry per CDR3 protein. The sample records about 570,000 distinct CDR3 sequences, roughly 10% being singletons. Separately, the same data were catalogued under a study of T cells expressing NK-cell markers.

The sequenced sample was PBMCs from blood, obtained on the day of vaccination. All receptors derive from a man aged 45 to 65 who received an inactivated influenza vaccine. Both conserved end residues are part of each CDR3.

cdr3_aa v_call cdr3_length
CATELHEQYF TRBV6-6 10
CASSYMAAHYSNQPQHF TRBV6-2/TRBV6-3 17
CASTRGTTNNEQFF TRBV19 14
CATSEGGLAERNEQFF TRBV24-1 16
CSASQGQPQHF TRBV20-1 11
CASSSLGGIGTEAFF TRBV5-5 15
CASRDRGAKNIQYF TRBV2 14
CASSPARLTDTQYF TRBV18 14
CASSMPGPYEQYF TRBV19 13
CASSSWPSTEAFF TRBV5-6 13
CATGTGQLYEQYF TRBV10-3 13
CASSRGPLSNQPQHF TRBV19 15
CASSYSMVAGTTQYF TRBV6-5 15
CAISEIRTSGPLDF TRBV10-3 14
CASSERGGLYNEQFF TRBV4-3 15
CASSPSLEQYF TRBV7-9 11
CASSIVQGSTINQPQHF TRBV19 17
CASSQGQLLYEQYF TRBV7-2 14
CASSPGHGGAAQGYTF TRBV5-1 16
CASSMTDFYNEQFF TRBV19 14
CSASILAGVPSYNEQFF TRBV20-1 17
CATRPLAGVTF TRBV2 11
CASSSKRGGIGELFF TRBV7-2 15
CASSLAAINTEAFF TRBV27 14
CASSVEPIDTYEQYF TRBV9 15
CASGKGVSDTQYF TRBV7-3 13
CATSFQTGGTYEQYF TRBV15 15
CASSYSAGLIGGSYNEQFF TRBV6-2/TRBV6-3 19
CASSQVGGTRDTGELFF TRBV3-1 17
CSARIAGKYNEQFF TRBV20-1 14
CASSSASNTGELFF TRBV5-1 14
CASSPGAWDTEAFF TRBV7-3 14
CASNTRGGPGTGELFF TRBV12-3/TRBV12-4 16
CASSEGRGDYNEQFF TRBV6-4 15
CASSQEVDTQYF TRBV4-2 12
CASSLGQGVGKTQYF TRBV12-3/TRBV12-4 15
CASSYSRISLSYEQYF TRBV6-2/TRBV6-3 16
CASRLRGGQLIEEGEQFF TRBV6-1 18
CASSLLWSRSSGNTIYF TRBV7-9 17
CAWSVGAGYQPQHF TRBV30 14
CASSEITGPVRSGANVLTF TRBV11-1 19